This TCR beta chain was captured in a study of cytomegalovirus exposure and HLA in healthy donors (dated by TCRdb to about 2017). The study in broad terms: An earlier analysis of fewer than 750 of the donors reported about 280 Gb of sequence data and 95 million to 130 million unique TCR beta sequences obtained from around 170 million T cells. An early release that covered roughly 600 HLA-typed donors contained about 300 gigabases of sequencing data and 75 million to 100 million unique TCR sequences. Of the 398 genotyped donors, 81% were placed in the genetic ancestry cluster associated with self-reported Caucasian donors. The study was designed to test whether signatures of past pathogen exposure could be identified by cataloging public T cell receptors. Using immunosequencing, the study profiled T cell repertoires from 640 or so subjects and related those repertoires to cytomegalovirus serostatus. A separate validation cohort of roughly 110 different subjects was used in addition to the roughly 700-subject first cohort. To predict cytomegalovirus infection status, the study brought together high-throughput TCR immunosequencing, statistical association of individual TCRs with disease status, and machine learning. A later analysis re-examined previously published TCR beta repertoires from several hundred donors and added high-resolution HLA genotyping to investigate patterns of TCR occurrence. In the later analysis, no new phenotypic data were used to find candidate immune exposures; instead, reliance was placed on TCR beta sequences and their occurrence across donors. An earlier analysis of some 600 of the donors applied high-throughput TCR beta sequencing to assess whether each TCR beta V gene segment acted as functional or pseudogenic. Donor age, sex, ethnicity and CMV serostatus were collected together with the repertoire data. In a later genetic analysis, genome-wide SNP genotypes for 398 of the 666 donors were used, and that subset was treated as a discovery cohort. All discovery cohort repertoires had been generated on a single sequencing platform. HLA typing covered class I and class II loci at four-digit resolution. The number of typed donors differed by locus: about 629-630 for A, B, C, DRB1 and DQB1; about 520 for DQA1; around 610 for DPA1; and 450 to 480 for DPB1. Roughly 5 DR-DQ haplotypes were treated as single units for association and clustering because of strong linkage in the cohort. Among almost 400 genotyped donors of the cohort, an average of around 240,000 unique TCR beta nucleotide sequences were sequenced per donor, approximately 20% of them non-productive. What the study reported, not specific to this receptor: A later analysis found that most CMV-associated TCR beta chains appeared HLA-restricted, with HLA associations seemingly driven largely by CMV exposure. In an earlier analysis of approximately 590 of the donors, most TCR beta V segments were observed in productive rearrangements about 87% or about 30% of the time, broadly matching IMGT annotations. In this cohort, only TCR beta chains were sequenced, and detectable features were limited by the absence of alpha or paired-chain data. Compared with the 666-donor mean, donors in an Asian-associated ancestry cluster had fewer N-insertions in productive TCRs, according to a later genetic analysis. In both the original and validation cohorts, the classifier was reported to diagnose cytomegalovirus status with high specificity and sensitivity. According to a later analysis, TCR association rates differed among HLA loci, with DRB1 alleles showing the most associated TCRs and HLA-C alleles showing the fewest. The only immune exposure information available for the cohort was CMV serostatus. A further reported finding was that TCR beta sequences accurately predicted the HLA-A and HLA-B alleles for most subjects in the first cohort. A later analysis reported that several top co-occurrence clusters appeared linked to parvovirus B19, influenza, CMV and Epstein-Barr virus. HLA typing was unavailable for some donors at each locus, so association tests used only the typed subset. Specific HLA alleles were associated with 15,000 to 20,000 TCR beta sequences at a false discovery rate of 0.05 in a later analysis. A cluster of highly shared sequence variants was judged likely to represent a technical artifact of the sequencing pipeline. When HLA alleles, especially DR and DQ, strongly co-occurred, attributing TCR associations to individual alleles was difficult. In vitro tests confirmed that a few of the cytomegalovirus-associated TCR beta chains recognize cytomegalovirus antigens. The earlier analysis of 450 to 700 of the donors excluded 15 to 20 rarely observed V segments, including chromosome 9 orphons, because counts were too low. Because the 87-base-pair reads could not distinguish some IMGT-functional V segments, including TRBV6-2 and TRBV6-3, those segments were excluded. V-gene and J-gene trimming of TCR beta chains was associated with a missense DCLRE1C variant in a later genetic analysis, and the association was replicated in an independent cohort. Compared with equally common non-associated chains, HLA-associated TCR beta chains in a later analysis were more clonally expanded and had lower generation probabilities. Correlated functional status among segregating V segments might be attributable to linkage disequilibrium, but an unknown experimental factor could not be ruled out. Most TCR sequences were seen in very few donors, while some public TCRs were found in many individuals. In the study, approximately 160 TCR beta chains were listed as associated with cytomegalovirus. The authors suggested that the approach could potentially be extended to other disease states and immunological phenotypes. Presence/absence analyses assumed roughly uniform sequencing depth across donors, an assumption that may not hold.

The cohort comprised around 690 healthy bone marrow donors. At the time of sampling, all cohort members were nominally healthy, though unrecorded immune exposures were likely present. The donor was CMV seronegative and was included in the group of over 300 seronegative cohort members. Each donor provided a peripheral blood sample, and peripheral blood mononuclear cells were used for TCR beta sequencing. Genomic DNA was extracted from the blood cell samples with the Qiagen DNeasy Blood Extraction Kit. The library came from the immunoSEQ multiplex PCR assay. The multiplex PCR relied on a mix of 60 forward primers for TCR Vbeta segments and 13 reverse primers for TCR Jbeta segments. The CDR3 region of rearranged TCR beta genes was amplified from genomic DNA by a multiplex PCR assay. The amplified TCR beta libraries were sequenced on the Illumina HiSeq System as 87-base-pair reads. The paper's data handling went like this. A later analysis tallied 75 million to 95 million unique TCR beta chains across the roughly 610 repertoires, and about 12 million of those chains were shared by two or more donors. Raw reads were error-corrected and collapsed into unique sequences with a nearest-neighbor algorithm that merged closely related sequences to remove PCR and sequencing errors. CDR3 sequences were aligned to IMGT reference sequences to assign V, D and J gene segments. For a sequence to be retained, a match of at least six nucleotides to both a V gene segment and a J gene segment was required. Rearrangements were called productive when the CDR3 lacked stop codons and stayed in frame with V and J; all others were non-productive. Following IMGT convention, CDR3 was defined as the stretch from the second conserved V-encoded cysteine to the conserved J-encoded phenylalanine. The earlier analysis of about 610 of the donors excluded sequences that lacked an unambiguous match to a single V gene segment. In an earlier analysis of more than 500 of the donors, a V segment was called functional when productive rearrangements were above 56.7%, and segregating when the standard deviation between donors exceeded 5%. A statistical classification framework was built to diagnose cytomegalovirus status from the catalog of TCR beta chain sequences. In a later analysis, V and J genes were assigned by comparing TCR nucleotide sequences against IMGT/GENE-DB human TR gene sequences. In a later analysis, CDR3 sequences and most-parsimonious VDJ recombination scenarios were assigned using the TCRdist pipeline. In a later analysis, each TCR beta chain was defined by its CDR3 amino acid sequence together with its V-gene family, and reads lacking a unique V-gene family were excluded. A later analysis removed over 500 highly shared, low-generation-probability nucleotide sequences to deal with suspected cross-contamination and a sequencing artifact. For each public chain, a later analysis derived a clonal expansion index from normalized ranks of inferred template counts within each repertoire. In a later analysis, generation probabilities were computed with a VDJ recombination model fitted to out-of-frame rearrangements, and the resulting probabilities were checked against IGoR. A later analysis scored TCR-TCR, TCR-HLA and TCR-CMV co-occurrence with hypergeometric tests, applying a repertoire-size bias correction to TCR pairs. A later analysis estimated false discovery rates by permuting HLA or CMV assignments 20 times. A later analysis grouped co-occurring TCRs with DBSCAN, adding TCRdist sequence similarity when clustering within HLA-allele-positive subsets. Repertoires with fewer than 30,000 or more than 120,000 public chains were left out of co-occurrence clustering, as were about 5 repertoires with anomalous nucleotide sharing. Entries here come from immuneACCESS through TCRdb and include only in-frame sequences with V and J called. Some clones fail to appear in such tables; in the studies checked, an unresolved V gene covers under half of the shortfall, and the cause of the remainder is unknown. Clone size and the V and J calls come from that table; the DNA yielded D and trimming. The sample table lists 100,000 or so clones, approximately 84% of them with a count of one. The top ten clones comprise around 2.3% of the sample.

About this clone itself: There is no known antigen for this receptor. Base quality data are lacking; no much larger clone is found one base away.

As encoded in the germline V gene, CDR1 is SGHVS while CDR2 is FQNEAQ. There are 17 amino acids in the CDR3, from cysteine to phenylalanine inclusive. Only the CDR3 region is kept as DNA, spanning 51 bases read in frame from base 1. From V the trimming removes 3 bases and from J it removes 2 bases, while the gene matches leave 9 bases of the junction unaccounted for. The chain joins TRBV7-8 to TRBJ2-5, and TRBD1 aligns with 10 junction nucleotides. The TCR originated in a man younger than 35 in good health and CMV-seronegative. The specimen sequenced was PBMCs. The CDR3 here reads CASSLFSGQGLQETQYF. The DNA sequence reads TGTGCCAGCAGCTTGTTTTCGGGACAGGGGTTGCAAGAGACCCAGTACTTC.